These T cell receptor beta chains were read from a single sample in a study of Graves' ophthalmopathy and Graves' hyperthyroidism. TCRdb re-derived calls from the multiplex PCR reads in MiXCR, one entry per CDR3 protein. The sample has 650,000 to 900,000 distinct CDR3 sequences, 35% to 50% seen once. The sample comprised peripheral blood. The receptors derive from an adult man with Graves' ophthalmopathy. CDR3s include the opening cysteine and the closing phenylalanine or tryptophan. A clone size is listed for some rows: how often the clone was seen (once, few, many), or a class if it is expanded.

TRBV10-2	NA	TRBJ1-5	CASREARGQPQHF
TRBV19	few	TRBJ1-4	CASSTSRSGTFRKLFF
TRBV5-6	NA	TRBJ1-2	CASSLGHSDGYTF
TRBV10-3	few	TRBJ1-2	CASSFRTGGSGYTF
TRBV7-9	NA	TRBJ2-5	CASSFGKSGGETQYF
TRBV15	many	TRBJ2-7	CATSREDSFYEQYF
TRBV11-2	many	TRBJ2-5	CASSLKRQETQYF
TRBV9	NA	TRBJ1-2	CASSGGTGGVYGYTF
TRBV7-2	NA	TRBJ1-1	CASSALGRTGFTEAFF
TRBV2	many	TRBJ1-5	CASRRHLNQPQHF
TRBV9	few	TRBJ2-5	CASSAKAGQLQETQYF
TRBV5-5	few	TRBJ2-2	CASTPGGRANTGELFF
TRBV10-3	many	TRBJ1-5	CASSPDGKNQPQHF
TRBV28	few	TRBJ1-1	CASHSLGTEAFF
TRBV28	few	TRBJ2-5	CASSLSFGETQYF
TRBV10-3	NA	TRBJ1-1	CAISGVYLVTEAFF
TRBV2	NA	TRBJ1-4	CASSLRTGTEVNEKLFF
TRBV29-1	NA	TRBJ2-7	CSVSGAMGFYEQYF
TRBV29-1	few	TRBJ2-1	CSVESHNEQFF
TRBV6-1	few	TRBJ1-6	CASSLGTVRSPLHF
TRBV29-1	once	TRBJ1-2	CSVGREANYGYTF
TRBV10-3	NA	TRBJ1-2	CASSYSGQGDGYTF
TRBV29-1	NA	TRBJ1-1	CSVEGQATNEAFF
TRBV10-3	once	TRBJ1-2	CASSQTDSNYGYTF
TRBV20-1	NA	TRBJ2-7	CSALSRTSGRYEQYF
TRBV10-3	few	TRBJ1-4	CASGAQGREKLFF
TRBV19	few	TRBJ1-4	CASSAGRTRGEKLFF
TRBV11-2	NA	TRBJ1-1	CAWSVDREYSEAFF
TRBV15	many	TRBJ2-5	CATSKTLAGQETQYF
TRBV19	few	TRBJ2-5	CASSSGGNFRETQYF
TRBV24-1	NA	TRBJ2-7	CATSDSSGAYEQYF
TRBV7-9	many	TRBJ2-7	CASSLAGDEQYF
TRBV7-9	NA	TRBJ1-5	CASSFPDSNQPQHF
TRBV7-8	many	TRBJ2-6	CASSFGYSGANVLTF
TRBV12-3/TRBV12-4	few	TRBJ2-7	CASSFRREQYF